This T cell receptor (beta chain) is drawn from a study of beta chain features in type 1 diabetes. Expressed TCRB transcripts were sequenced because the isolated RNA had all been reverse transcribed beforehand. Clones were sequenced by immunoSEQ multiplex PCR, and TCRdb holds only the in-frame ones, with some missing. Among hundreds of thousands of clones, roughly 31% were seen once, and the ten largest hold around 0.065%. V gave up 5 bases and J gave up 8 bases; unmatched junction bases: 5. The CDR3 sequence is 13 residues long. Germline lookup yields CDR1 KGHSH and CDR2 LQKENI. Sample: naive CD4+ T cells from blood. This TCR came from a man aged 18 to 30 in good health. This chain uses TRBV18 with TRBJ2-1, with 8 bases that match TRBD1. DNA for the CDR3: TGTGCCAGCTCAACGGACAGGGTGGATGAGCAGTTCTTC. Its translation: CASSTDRVDEQFF. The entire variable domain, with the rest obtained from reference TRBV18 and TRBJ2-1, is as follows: NAGVMQNPRHLVRRRGQEARLRCSPMKGHSHVYWYRQLPEEGLKFMVYLQKENIIDESGMPKERFSAEFPKEGPSILRIQQVVRGDSAAYFCASSTDRVDEQFFGPGTRLTVL.